This record concerns one T cell receptor (beta chain) sequence. The antigen is undetermined. The time point was: blood from clinic visit 5 months post-surgery; TSC patient then seizure free. Only cases whose brain tissue showed the highest T cell transcript signatures were sequenced. At least one anti-epileptic drug was given before surgery. The sample originates from a study of brain T cells in children with intractable seizures. Study-wide results and caveats: HCMV serostatus was not known, and viral specificity came from CDR3 similarity only. Pre-surgery blood may have been undersampled, hiding some clones.

Profiled with immunoSEQ multiplex PCR; TCRdb holds only in-frame clones, not every one. This table has about 350,000 clones, approximately 93% appearing once. This TCR was sampled from a boy under two years old with tuberous sclerosis and intractable seizures. The source material was peripheral blood, sampled approximately 5 months after surgery.

The CDR3 protein is CASGRPLSGSWAGELFF. CDR3 nucleotides: TGTGCCAGCGGCCGACCCCTCAGCGGGAGTTGGGCCGGGGAGCTGTTTTTT. The rearrangement links TRBV27 to TRBJ2-2; TRBD2 matches at 8 bases. Trimming removed 8 bases from V and 6 bases from J; junction bases left unmatched: 17. The CDR3 covers 17 residues. Germline assignment: CDR1 MNHEY and CDR2 SMNVEV (reference sequence).